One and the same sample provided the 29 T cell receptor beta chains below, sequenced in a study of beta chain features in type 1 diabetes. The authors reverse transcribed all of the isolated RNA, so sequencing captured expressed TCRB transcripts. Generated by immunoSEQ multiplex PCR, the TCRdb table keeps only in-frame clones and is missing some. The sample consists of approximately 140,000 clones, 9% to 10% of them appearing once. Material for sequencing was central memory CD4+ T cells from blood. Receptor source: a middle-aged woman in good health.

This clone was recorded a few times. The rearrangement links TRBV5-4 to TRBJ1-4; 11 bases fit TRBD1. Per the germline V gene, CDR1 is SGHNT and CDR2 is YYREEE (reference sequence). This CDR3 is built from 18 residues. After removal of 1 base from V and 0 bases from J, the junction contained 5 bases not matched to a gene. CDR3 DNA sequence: TGTGCCAGCAGCTTGCGGGACAGGGGGTTTGCAACTAATGAAAAACTGTTTTTT. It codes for CASSLRDRGFATNEKLFF.

The CDR3 coding sequence is TGCGCCAGCAGCTCAAGGGGGCAGGGTGAAAAACTGTTTTTT. Encoded protein: CASSSRGQGEKLFF. The chain uses TRBV5-1 and TRBJ1-4; 7 nucleotides align to TRBD1. V was pared by 3 bases and J by 7 bases, with 6 bases of the junction left unmatched. Per the germline V gene, CDR1 is SGHRS and CDR2 is YFSETQ. The CDR3 loop spans 14 amino acids.

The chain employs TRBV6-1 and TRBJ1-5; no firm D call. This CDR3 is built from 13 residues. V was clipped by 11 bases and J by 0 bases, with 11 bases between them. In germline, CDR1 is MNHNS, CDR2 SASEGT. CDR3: CALGRDSNQPQHF. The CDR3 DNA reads TGTGCCTTAGGACGGGATAGCAATCAGCCCCAGCATTTT.

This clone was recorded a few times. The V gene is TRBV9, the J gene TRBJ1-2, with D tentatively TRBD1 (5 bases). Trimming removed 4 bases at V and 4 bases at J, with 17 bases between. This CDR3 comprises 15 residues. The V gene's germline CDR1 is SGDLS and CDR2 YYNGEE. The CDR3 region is CASSTGQDTLYGYTF. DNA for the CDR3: TGTGCCAGCAGCACTGGTCAGGACACACTCTATGGCTACACCTTC.

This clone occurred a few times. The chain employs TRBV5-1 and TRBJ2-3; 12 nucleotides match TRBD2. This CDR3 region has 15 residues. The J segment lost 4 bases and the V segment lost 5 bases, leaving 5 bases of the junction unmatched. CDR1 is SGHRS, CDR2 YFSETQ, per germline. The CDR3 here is CASRAASGGADTQYF. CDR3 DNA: TGCGCCAGCAGAGCGGCTAGCGGGGGGGCAGATACGCAGTATTTT.

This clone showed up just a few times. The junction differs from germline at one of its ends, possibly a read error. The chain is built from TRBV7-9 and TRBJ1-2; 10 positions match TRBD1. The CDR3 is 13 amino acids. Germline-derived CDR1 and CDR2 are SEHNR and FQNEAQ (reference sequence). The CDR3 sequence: CASSPPGQGSQAF. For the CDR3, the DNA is TGTGCCAGCAGCCCCCCGGGACAGGGGAGTCAAGCCTTC.

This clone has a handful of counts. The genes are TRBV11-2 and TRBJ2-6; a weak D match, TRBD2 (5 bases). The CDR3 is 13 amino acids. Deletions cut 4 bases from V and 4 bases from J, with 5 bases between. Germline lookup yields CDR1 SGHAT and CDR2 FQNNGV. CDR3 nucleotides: TGTGCCAGCAGCTCGGGGGGGGCCAACGTCCTGACTTTC. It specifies CASSSGGANVLTF.

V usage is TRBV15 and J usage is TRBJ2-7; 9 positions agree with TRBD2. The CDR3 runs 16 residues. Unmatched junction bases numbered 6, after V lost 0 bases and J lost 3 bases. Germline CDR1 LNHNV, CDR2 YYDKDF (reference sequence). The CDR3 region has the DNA TGTGCCACCAGCAGAGATGGTCTTAGCGGGGGCTACGAGCAGTACTTC. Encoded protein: CATSRDGLSGGYEQYF. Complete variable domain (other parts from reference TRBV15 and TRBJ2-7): DAMVIQNPRYQVTQFGKPVTLSCSQTLNHNVMYWYQQKSSQAPKLLFHYYDKDFNNEADTPDNFQSRRPNTSFCFLDIRSPGLGDTAMYLCATSRDGLSGGYEQYFGPGTRLTVT.

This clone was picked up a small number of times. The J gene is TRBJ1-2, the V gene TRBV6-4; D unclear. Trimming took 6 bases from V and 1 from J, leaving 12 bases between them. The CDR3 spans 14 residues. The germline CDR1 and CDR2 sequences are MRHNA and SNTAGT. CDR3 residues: CASRSGPLNYGYTF. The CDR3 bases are TGTGCCAGCAGAAGCGGGCCGCTTAACTATGGCTACACCTTC.

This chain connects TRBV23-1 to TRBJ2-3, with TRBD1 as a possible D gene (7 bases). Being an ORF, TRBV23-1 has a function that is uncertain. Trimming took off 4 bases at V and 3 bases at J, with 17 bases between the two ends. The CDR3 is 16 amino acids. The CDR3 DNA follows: TGCGCCAGCAGTCCAATCGGGGGCAGGGGGACAGATACGCAGTATTTT. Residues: CASSPIGGRGTDTQYF.

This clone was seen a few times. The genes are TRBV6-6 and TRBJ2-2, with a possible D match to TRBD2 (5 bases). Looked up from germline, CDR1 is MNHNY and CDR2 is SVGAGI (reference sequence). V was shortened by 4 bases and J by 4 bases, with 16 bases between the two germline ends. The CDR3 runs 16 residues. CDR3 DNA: TGTGCCAGCAGTTTAGACCGGACCGGAGGCACCGGGGAGCTGTTTTTT. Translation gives CASSLDRTGGTGELFF.

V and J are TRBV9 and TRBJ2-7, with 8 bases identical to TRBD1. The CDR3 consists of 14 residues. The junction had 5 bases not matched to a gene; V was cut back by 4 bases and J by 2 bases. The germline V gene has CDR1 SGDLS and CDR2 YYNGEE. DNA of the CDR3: TGTGCCAGCAGCACCGGACAGGGCGCCTACGAGCAGTACTTC. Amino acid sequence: CASSTGQGAYEQYF.

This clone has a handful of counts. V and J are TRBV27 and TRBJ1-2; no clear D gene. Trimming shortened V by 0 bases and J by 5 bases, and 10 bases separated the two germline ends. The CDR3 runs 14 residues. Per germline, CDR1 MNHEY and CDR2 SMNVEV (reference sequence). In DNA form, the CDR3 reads TGTGCCAGCAGTTTATCTCCGTGGAGTTATGGCTACACCTTC. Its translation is CASSLSPWSYGYTF.

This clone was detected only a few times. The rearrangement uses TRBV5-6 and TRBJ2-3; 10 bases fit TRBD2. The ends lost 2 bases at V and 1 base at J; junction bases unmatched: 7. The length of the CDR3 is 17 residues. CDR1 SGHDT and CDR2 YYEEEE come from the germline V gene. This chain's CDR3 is CASSFPRGTSGTDTQYF. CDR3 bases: TGTGCCAGCAGCTTCCCCCGGGGGACTAGCGGCACAGATACGCAGTATTTT.

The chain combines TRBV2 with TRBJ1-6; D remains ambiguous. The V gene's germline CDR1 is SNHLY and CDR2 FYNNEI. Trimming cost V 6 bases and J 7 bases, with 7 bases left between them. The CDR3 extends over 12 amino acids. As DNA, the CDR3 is TGTGCCAGCAGACCTACGAATTCACCCCTCCACTTT. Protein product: CASRPTNSPLHF.

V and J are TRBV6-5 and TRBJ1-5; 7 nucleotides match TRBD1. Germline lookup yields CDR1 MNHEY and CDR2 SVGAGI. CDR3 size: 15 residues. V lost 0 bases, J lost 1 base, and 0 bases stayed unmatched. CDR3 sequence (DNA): TGTGCCAGCAGTTACTCGGGACAGAGCAATCAGCCCCAGCATTTT. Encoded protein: CASSYSGQSNQPQHF.

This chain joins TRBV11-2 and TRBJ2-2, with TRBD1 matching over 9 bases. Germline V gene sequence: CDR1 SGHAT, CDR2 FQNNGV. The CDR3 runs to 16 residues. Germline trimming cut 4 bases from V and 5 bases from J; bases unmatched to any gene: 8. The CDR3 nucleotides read TGTGCCAGCAGCTCCCGTCCCGGGACAGGGACCGGGGAGCTGTTTTTT. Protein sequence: CASSSRPGTGTGELFF. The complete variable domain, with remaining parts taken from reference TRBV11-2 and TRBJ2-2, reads EAGVAQSPRYKIIEKRQSVAFWCNPISGHATLYWYQQILGQGPKLLIQFQNNGVVDDSQLPKDRFSAERLKGVDSTLKIQPAKLEDSAVYLCASSSRPGTGTGELFFGEGSRLTVL.

The CDR3, as DNA: TGTGCCAGCAGAACTACAGGGGACGAAAAACTGTTTTTT. This gives the protein CASRTTGDEKLFF. The V gene is TRBV6-5, the J gene TRBJ1-4; TRBD1 agrees at 7 bases. The V gene's germline CDR1 is MNHEY and CDR2 SVGAGI. CDR3 length: 13 amino acids. Germline trimming cut 6 bases from V and 8 bases from J; bases unmatched to any gene: 6.

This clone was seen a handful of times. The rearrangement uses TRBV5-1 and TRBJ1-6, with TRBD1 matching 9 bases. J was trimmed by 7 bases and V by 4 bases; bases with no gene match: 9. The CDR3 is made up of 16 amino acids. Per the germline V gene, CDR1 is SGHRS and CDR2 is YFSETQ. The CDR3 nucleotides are TGCGCCAGCAGCACGGGACAGGGAAACCCAAATTCACCCCTCCACTTT. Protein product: CASSTGQGNPNSPLHF.

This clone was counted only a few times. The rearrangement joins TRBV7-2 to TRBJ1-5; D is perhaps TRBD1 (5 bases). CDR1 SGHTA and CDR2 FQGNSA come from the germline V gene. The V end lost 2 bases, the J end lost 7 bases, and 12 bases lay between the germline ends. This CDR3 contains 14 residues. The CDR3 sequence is CASSLKGVQQPQHF. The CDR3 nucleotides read TGTGCCAGCAGCTTAAAAGGGGTACAGCAGCCCCAGCATTTT.

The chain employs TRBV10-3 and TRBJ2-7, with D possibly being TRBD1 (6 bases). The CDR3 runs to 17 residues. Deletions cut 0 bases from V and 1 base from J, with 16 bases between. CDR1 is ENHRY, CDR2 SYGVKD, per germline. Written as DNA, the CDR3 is TGTGCCATCAGTGAGTCGACTTTGGGACATCGGTCCTACGAGCAGTACTTC. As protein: CAISESTLGHRSYEQYF.

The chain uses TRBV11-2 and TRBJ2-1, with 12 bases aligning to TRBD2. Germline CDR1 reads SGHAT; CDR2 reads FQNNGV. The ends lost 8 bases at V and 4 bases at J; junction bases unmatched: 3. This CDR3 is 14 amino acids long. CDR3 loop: CASGTSGRYNEQFF. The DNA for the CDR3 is TGTGCCAGCGGCACTAGCGGGAGGTACAATGAGCAGTTCTTC.

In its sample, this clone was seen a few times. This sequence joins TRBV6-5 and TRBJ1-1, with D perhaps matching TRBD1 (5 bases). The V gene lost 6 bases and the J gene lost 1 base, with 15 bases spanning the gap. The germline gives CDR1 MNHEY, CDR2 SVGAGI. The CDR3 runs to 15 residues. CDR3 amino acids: CASSLFPRGNTEAFF. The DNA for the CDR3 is TGTGCCAGCAGCCTTTTTCCAAGGGGGAACACTGAAGCTTTCTTT.

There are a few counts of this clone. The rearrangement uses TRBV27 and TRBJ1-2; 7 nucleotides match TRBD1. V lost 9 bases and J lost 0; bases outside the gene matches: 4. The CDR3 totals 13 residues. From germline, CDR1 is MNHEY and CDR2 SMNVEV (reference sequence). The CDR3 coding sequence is TGTGCCAGTCGACAGGGAACTAACTATGGCTACACCTTC. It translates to CASRQGTNYGYTF.

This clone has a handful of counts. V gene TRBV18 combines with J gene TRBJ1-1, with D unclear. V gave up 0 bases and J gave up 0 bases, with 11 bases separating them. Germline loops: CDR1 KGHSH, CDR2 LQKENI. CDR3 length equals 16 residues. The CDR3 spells CASSPPGVGVNTEAFF. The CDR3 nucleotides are TGTGCCAGCTCACCACCCGGGGTCGGGGTGAACACTGAAGCTTTCTTT.

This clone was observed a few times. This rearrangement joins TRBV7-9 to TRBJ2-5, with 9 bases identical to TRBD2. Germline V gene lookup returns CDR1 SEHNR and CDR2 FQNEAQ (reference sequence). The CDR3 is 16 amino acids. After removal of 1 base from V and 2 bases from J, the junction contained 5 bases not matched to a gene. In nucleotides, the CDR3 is TGTGCCAGCAGCTTAGGTAGCGGGGGAGCTCAAGAGACCCAGTACTTC. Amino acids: CASSLGSGGAQETQYF.

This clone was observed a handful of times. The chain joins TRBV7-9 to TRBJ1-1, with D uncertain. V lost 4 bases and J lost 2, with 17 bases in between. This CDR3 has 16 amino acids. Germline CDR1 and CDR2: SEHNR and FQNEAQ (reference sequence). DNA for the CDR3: TGTGCCAGCAGCTCCCCCCTGTTCGGGTTAAACACTGAAGCTTTCTTT. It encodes CASSSPLFGLNTEAFF. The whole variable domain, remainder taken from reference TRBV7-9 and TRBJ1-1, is DTGVSQNPRHKITKRGQNVTFRCDPISEHNRLYWYRQTLGQGPEFLTYFQNEAQLEKSRLLSDRFSAERPKGSFSTLEIQRTEQGDSAMYLCASSSPLFGLNTEAFFGQGTRLTVV.

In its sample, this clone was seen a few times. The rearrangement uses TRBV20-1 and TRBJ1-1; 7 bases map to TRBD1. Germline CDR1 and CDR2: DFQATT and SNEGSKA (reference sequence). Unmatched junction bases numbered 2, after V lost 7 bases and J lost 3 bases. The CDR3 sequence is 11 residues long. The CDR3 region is CSGQGDTEAFF. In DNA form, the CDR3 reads TGCAGTGGACAGGGCGACACTGAAGCTTTCTTT.

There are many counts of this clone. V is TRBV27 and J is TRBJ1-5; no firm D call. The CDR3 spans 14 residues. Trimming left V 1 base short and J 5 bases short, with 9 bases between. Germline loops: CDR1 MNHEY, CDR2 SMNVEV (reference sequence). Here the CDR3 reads CASSLFGEHQPQHF. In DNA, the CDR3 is TGTGCCAGCAGTTTATTTGGAGAGCATCAGCCCCAGCATTTT.